This TCR beta chain was identified during a study of identical twins (dated by TCRdb to the mid-2010s). Regarding the research as a whole: To test whether fetal clonotypes persist, the study used deep sequencing on TCR alpha and beta repertoires from monozygotic twins, unrelated adults of various ages, and cord blood. Replicate twin experiments were performed at different times using different library preparation protocols to rule out contamination.

Every donor in the study was a healthy Caucasian. Three pairs of female monozygotic twins, all aged about 18 to 30 years, made up the twin cohort. The RNA used for TCR libraries was isolated from peripheral blood mononuclear cells. To prepare the library, 5' RACE was applied. Instrument used: Illumina HiSeq 2000. Template switching introduced a universal primer binding site; the final cDNA contained a unique molecular identifier, enabling accurate counting of TCR cDNA molecules. Specific primers in the conserved constant-segment region were used to synthesize first-strand cDNA for TCR alpha and beta chains. To control for contamination, each cDNA library was double barcoded with a SMART-Mk sample barcode plus Illumina barcodes. TruSeq adapter sequences and Illumina sample barcodes were added in two successive PCR steps. TCR alpha and beta cDNA libraries were sequenced on the Illumina HiSeq platform with custom primers. In the authors' own workflow: Raw reads were processed with MiGEC to extract unique molecular identifiers, and MiXCR was used to determine CDR3 positions. For each individual, recombination models were inferred using an EM algorithm with the repgenHMM and IGoR tools. The tcR package in R was used for shared clonotype analysis, with sharing normalized by the product of cloneset sizes. To study raw recombination free of thymic and clonal selection effects, out-of-frame nonproductive sequences were analyzed. The public reads were reanalyzed by TCRdb: fastp trimming at Q25, MiXCR alignment, in-frame beta chains only. Rows with a matching CDR3 protein are joined into one entry that keeps the most common DNA and genes. The V and J calls were determined by TCRdb, not by the authors. Across this sample there are 600,000 to 700,000 distinct CDR3 sequences, with 20% to 25% seen only once. The ten most abundant clones make up more than 4% of the sample.

The CDR3, cysteine through phenylalanine, is 11 amino acids long. Solely the CDR3 DNA is kept, with 33 bases framed from the first base. Trimming takes 3 bases from V and 17 bases from J, and the germline ends sit 13 bases apart. This clonotype was counted only a few times. Its antigen is still unknown. One base away there is no much larger clone; base qualities are not given. The study at large found these results: Fewer insertions were carried by abundant cord blood beta clonotypes, a similar but weaker trend appeared in young adult naive repertoires, and no such trend appeared in memory repertoires. In monozygotic twins, recombination models systematically underestimated out-of-frame TCR alpha sharing, but the models matched the sharing seen between unrelated individuals. Compared with coincidental sharing between unrelated individuals, an excess of low generation-probability sequences was observed among out-of-frame TCR alpha sequences shared between twins. Invariant T cells such as MAIT and iNKT could partly confound zero-insertion analyses, though diverse VJ usage argued against this for most clonotypes. Because the same donors could not be followed over many years, the conclusions relied on cross-sectional statistical analysis. In beta out-of-frame sequences, excess twin sharing was weaker, because having fewer shared sequences lowered the signal-to-noise ratio.

These data were likewise used in another study, on T cells expressing NK-cell markers. The second investigation adds: Eight donors provided sorted CD3+CD56+NKG2C+, CD3+CD56+NKG2C- and CD3+CD56-NKG2C+ T-cell subsets, whose TCR beta-chain repertoires were profiled. Most of the eight sequenced donors were HCMV-seropositive and one was HCMV-seronegative. In several experiments an anti-gammadeltaTCR antibody was added to restrict sorting to alphabetaTCR-expressing T cells. For roughly six donors, the dominant CD3+CD56+NKG2C+ clonotypes were among the top 10 CD8+ clonotypes and accounted for about 1.0-7.5% of CD8+ T cells. Those dominant clonotypes were again the most abundant among CD3+CD56-NKG2C+ cells in a handful of donors, at about 28.3-60.1%. It remained unclear whether the expanded NKG2C-expressing T cell clones were specific for HCMV antigens. The study sequenced eight donors, all healthy volunteers chosen at random: three men and five women. A commercial ELISA kit detecting HCMV-specific IgG in serum was used to determine HCMV serostatus. Bulk peripheral blood T-cell repertoires were additionally sequenced from unsorted PBMC for several donors. Reads were demultiplexed and grouped by UMI with MIGEC, and clonotypes were assembled and quantified with MiTCR. To exclude erroneous sequences, any TCR cDNA sequence not supported by at least two reads was discarded. The tcR package was used for downstream repertoire analysis, with clonotypes matched between fractions based on CDR3 nucleotide sequence plus V segment. VDJmatch was used to annotate antigen specificity against VDJdb, with one amino acid substitution in CDR3 permitted.

The TCR was taken from a young woman in good health. The rearrangement combines TRBV12-3 or TRBV12-4 with TRBJ1-4; too little of a D gene remains to name it. Sequenced: PBMCs. The sequenced DNA is TGTGCCAGCAGTTTCGGACGGGAAAACTTTTTT. This encodes CASSFGRENFF.